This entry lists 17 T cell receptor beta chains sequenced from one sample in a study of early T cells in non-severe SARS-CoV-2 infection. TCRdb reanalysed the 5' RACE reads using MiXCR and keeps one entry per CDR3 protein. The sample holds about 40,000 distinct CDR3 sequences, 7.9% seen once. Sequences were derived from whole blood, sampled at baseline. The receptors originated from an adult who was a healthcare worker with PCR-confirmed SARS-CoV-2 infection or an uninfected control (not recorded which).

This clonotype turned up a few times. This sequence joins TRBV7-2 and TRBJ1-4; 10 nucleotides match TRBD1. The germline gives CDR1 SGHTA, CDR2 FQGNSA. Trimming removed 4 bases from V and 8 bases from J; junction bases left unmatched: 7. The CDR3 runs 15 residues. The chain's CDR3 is CASSSRQGAREKLFF. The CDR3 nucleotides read TGTGCCAGCAGCTCAAGACAGGGGGCGAGAGAAAAACTGTTTTTT.

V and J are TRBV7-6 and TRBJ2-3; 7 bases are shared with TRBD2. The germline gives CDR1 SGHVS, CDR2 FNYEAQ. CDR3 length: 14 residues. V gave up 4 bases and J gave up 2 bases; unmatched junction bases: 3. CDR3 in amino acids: CASSSGGSTDTQYF. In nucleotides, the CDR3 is TGTGCCAGCAGCTCGGGGGGATCCACAGATACGCAGTATTTT.

CDR3 sequence (DNA): TGCGCCAGCAGCCTGACAGGGGATAGCAATCAGCCCCAGCATTTT. Amino acid sequence: CASSLTGDSNQPQHF. The chain combines TRBV5-1 with TRBJ1-5; 8 nucleotides agree with TRBD1. The CDR3 loop spans 15 amino acids. Germline trimming cut 4 bases from V and 0 bases from J; bases unmatched to any gene: 3. Germline loops: CDR1 SGHRS, CDR2 YFSETQ.

The CDR3 DNA is TGTGCCAGCAGCCATAGCGGGGCCGGGGAGCTGTTTTTT. Amino acids: CASSHSGAGELFF. This chain uses TRBV3-1 with TRBJ2-2; 8 bases are shared with TRBD2. The germline CDR1 and CDR2 sequences are LGHDT and YNNKEL (reference sequence). V lost 3 bases and J lost 6; bases outside the gene matches: 0. This CDR3 contains 13 residues.

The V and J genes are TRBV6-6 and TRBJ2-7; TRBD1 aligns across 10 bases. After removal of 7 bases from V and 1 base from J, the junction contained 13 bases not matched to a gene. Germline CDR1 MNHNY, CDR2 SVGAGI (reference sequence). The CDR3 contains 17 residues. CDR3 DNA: TGTGCCAGCACCAGCCCTCCTGGGACAGGGGATTCCTACGAGCAGTACTTC. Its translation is CASTSPPGTGDSYEQYF.

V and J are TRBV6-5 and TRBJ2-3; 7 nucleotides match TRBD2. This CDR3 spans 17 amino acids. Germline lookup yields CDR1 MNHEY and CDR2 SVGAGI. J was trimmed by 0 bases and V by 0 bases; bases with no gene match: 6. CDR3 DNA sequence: TGTGCCAGCAGTTACTCGCCATTCGGGGGGAGCACAGATACGCAGTATTTT. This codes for CASSYSPFGGSTDTQYF.

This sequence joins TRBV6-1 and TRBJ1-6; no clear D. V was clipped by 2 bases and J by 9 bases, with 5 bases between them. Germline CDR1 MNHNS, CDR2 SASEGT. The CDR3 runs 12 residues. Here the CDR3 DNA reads TGTGCCAGCAGTGAAAACACTTCACCCCTCCACTTT. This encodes CASSENTSPLHF.

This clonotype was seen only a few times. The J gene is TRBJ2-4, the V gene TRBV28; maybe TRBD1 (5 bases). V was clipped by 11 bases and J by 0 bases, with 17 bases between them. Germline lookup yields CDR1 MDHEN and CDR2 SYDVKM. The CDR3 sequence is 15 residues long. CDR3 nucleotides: TGTGCCGCTTCACAGGCGGAATTAGCCAAAAACATTCAGTACTTC. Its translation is CAASQAELAKNIQYF.

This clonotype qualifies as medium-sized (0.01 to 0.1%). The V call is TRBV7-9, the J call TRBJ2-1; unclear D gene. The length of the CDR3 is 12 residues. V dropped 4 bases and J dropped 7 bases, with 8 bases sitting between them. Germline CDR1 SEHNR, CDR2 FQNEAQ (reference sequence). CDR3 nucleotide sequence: TGTGCCAGCAGCTCCGGTTTAAATGAGCAGTTCTTC. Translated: CASSSGLNEQFF.

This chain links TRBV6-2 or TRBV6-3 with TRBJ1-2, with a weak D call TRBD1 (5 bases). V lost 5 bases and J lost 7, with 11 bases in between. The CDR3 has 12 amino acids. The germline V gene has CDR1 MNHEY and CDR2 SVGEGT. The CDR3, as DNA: TGTGCCAGCAGTCCAGGGAGCATTGGCTACACCTTC. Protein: CASSPGSIGYTF.

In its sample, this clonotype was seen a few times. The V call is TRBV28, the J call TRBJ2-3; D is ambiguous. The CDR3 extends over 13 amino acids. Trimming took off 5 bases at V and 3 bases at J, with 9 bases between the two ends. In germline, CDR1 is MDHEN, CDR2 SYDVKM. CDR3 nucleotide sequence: TGTGCCAGCAGTACCCAGATTACAGATACGCAGTATTTT. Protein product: CASSTQITDTQYF.

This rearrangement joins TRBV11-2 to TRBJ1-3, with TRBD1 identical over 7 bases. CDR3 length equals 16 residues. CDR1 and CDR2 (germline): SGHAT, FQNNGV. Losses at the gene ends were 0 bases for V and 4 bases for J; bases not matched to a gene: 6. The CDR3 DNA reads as TGTGCCAGCAGCTTAGAAATGCGGACAGGCGGAAACACCATATATTTT. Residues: CASSLEMRTGGNTIYF.

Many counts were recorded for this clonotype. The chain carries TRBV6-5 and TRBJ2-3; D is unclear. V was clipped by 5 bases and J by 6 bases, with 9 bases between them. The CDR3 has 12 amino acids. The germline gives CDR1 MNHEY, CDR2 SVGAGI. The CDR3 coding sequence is TGTGCCAGCAGTCCAGCCCGGGATACGCAGTATTTT. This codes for CASSPARDTQYF.

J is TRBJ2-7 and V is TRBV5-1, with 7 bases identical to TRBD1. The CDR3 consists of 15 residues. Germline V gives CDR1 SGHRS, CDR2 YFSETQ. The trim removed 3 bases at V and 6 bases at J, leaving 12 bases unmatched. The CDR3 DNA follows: TGCGCCAGCAGCTCCTCTAGACAGGGAACGGGCGAGCAGTACTTC. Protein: CASSSSRQGTGEQYF.

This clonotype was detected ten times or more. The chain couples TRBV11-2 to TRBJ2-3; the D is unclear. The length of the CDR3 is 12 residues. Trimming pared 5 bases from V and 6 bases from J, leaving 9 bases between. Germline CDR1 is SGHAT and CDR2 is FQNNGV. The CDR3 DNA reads TGTGCCAGCAGCCCCCGCTGGGATACGCAGTATTTT. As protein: CASSPRWDTQYF. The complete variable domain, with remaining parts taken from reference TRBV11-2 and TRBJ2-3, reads EAGVAQSPRYKIIEKRQSVAFWCNPISGHATLYWYQQILGQGPKLLIQFQNNGVVDDSQLPKDRFSAERLKGVDSTLKIQPAKLEDSAVYLCASSPRWDTQYFGPGTRLTVL.

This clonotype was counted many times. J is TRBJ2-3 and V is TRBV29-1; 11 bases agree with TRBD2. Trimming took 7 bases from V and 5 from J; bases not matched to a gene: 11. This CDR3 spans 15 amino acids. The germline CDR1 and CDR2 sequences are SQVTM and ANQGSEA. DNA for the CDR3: TGCAGCGCCTCCCCGGGACTAGCGGTGGGAGATACGCAGTATTTT. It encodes CSASPGLAVGDTQYF.

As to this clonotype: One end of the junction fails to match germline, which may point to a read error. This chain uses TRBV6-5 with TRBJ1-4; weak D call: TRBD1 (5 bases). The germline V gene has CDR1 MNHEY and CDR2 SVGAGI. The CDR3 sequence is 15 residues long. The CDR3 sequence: CASSEQGIPNVKLFF. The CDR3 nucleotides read TGTGCCAGCAGTGAGCAGGGTATCCCAAATGTAAAACTGTTTTTT.